This T cell receptor (beta chain) was profiled in a study of cytomegalovirus exposure and HLA in healthy donors. Whole-study context: Earlier sequencing of 150 million to 200 million T cells yielded fewer than 140 million unique TCR beta sequences.

Details on this clone: Its antigen is not known.

The PCR used 60 Vbeta and 13 Jbeta primers. Sequenced by immunoSEQ multiplex PCR; TCRdb stores in-frame clones only, minus some. There are 200,000 to 250,000 clones in the sample; around 80% occur only once, and approximately 0.47% lies in the top ten. This CDR3 comprises 15 residues. Germline V gives CDR1 WSHSY, CDR2 SAAADI. The V end was cut by 0 bases, the J end by 5 bases, with 13 bases between. Regarding donors, all were healthy bone marrow donors. Regarding the study as a whole: TCR beta V segments were, for the most part, productive about 87% or about 30% of the time in an earlier analysis.

Sequencing was carried out using PBMCs. The clonotype comes from a boy aged 5-17 years in good health and CMV-seronegative. The V gene is TRBV10-2, the J gene TRBJ1-1; D call uncertain. The DNA for the CDR3 is TGCGCCAGCAGTGAGTCCCGACGGGGTAGGACTGAAGCTTTCTTT. Its translation: CASSESRRGRTEAFF.